This T cell receptor (beta chain) originates from a study of shared clonotypes between healthy human individuals. Study background: Participating donors consisted of a couple of women and a few men aged 18 to 49.

Overall study findings and caveats: Represented genetic and exposure-history diversity was restricted by having few donors.

Unsorted PBMC samples were amplified in replicate PCRs containing roughly 290 ng DNA, roughly 33,000 T cell genomes. What was sequenced on ten immunoSEQ deep assay plates was unsorted PBMC DNA. Sequencing used immunoSEQ multiplex PCR; TCRdb keeps in-frame clones, though not all of them. The sample lists 500,000 to 650,000 clones, around 76% occurring once. As regards this clone: What it binds is not known. The sample carries other DNA sequences with the same CDR3.

Germline lookup yields CDR1 MNHNS and CDR2 SASEGT. The germline V and J ends were trimmed by 3 bases and 3 bases, with 3 bases remaining between them. The CDR3 runs to 11 residues. The genes are TRBV6-1 and TRBJ2-7, with D unresolved. The receptor comes from a woman in her forties in good health. Some clones in this sample may be carry-over from other donors' samples. Sequences were obtained from PBMCs. In nucleotides, the CDR3 is TGTGCCAGCAGTGACTACTACGAGCAGTACTTC. Protein product: CASSDYYEQYF.